This note documents a single T cell receptor beta chain sequence. This entry belongs to a study of blood T cell repertoires in COVID-19. About the research overall: The samples span acute and convalescent COVID-19 from the United States, Italy and Spain. PBMCs, B-cell-depleted T cells, or T cells were the source of the cDNA or gDNA that made up the material.

Germline CDR1 SEHNR, CDR2 FQNEAQ (reference sequence). This CDR3 contains 14 residues. The germline V and J ends were trimmed by 5 bases and 1 base, with 11 bases remaining between them. Authors' analysis steps: Estimated nucleated cell counts came from reference gene primer amplification. Libraries were prepared by immunoSEQ multiplex PCR; TCRdb keeps only in-frame clonotypes and omits some of them. That table furnishes V, J and clone size, whereas the DNA furnished D and trimming. The sample contains roughly 120,000 clones, 75% to 90% of which appear only once. This chain uses TRBV7-9 with TRBJ1-1; D uncertain. Sequenced sample: peripheral blood. The sequence came from a man younger than 40 with acute or convalescent COVID-19. The CDR3 DNA reads as TGTGCCAGCAGCCCTACGGAGACGAACACTGAAGCTTTCTTT. The encoded protein is CASSPTETNTEAFF.